These 8 T cell receptor beta chains were all obtained from the same sample, sequenced in a study of cytomegalovirus exposure and HLA in healthy donors. Primers: 60 Vbeta forward and 13 Jbeta reverse. Profiling relied on immunoSEQ multiplex PCR, and the TCRdb table lists in-frame clones only, not all of them. The sample consists of over 30,000 clones, 55% to 80% of them appearing once. Sequencing used PBMCs. The receptor set was obtained from a man between 40 and 49 years old in good health and CMV-seropositive.

The rearrangement uses TRBV18 and TRBJ2-7; TRBD1 matches 9 bases. This CDR3 has 16 amino acids. Per germline, CDR1 KGHSH and CDR2 LQKENI. J lost 2 bases, V lost 1 base, and 6 bases had no gene match. The CDR3 sequence is CASSPRDRGKAYEQYF. CDR3 nucleotides: TGTGCCAGCTCACCACGTGACAGGGGGAAGGCCTACGAGCAGTACTTC.

This clone was recorded a few times. This chain's CDR3 is CASSKAPTSGLDTQYF. As DNA, the CDR3 is TGTGCCAGCTCCAAGGCACCGACTAGCGGTCTAGATACGCAGTATTTT. The chain links TRBV6-6 to TRBJ2-3; 9 bases line up with TRBD2. The V gene's germline CDR1 is MNHNY and CDR2 SVGAGI (reference sequence). The V and J ends lost 8 bases and 5 bases, in that order; junction bases with no gene match: 14. This CDR3 has 16 amino acids.

The chain is built from TRBV27 and TRBJ1-1, with 8 nucleotides matching TRBD1. The CDR3 is 14 residues long. V lost 7 bases and J lost 1; bases outside the gene matches: 5. CDR1 and CDR2 (germline): MNHEY, SMNVEV (reference sequence). For the CDR3, the DNA is TGTGCCAGCAAAAGGCAGGGGGCGAACACTGAAGCTTTCTTT. Translated: CASKRQGANTEAFF.

V and J are TRBV6-6 and TRBJ1-6, with unresolved D. The germline gives CDR1 MNHNY, CDR2 SVGAGI (reference sequence). The CDR3 runs 15 residues. The V and J ends lost 2 bases and 8 bases respectively, with 13 bases between them. In DNA form, the CDR3 reads TGTGCCAGCAGTTACCCCTCCCCACAAGATTCACCCCTCCACTTT. It encodes CASSYPSPQDSPLHF.

This sequence joins TRBV6-5 and TRBJ1-6; 8 nucleotides line up with TRBD1. This CDR3 contains 16 residues. Germline lookup yields CDR1 MNHEY and CDR2 SVGAGI. The junction had 9 bases not matched to a gene; V was cut back by 4 bases and J by 7 bases. CDR3 loop: CASSSTQGTGNSPLHF. CDR3 sequence (DNA): TGTGCCAGCAGTTCTACTCAGGGGACAGGCAATTCACCCCTCCACTTT.

The genes are TRBV2 and TRBJ1-2; TRBD1 matches at 7 bases. V was pared by 7 bases and J by 2 bases, with 4 bases of the junction left unmatched. The germline CDR1 and CDR2 sequences are SNHLY and FYNNEI. The CDR3 spans 13 residues. The CDR3 DNA reads TGTGCCAGCACGAGGGGGCGGAACTATGGCTACACCTTC. Protein sequence: CASTRGRNYGYTF.

The J gene is TRBJ1-6, the V gene TRBV30; 7 bases align to TRBD1. The germline V gene encodes CDR1 GTSNPN and CDR2 SVGIG (reference sequence). J was trimmed by 6 bases and V by 3 bases; bases with no gene match: 8. The CDR3 length is 15 residues. The CDR3 sequence: CAWSWNRGFNSPLHF. The CDR3 DNA follows: TGTGCCTGGAGCTGGAACAGGGGCTTTAATTCACCCCTCCACTTT.

The chain couples TRBV7-9 to TRBJ2-4, with a tentative D call TRBD1 (5 bases). Germline values: CDR1 SEHNR, CDR2 FQNEAQ (reference sequence). V was trimmed by 1 base and J by 0 bases, leaving 7 bases between them. The CDR3 is 15 amino acids. The DNA of the CDR3 is TGTGCCAGCAGCTTAGAGGGGTTAGCCAAAAACATTCAGTACTTC. Translated: CASSLEGLAKNIQYF.